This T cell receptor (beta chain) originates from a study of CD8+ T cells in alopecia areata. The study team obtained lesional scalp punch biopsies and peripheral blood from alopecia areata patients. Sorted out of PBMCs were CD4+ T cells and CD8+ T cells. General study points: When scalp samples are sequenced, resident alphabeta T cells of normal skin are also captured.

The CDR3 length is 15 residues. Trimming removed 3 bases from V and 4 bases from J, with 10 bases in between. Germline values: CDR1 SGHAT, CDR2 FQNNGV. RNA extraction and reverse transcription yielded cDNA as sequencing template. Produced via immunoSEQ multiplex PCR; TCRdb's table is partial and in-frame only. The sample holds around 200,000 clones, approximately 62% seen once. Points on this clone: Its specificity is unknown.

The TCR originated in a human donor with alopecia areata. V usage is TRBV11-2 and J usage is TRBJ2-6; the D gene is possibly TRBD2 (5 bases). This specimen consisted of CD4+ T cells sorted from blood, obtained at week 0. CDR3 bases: TGTGCCAGCAGCTTTCTCCGGAGGGGGGCCAACGTCCTGACTTTC. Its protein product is CASSFLRRGANVLTF. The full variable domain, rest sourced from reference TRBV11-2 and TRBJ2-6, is EAGVAQSPRYKIIEKRQSVAFWCNPISGHATLYWYQQILGQGPKLLIQFQNNGVVDDSQLPKDRFSAERLKGVDSTLKIQPAKLEDSAVYLCASSFLRRGANVLTFGAGSRLTVL.